A selection of T cell receptor beta chains follows, all from one sample in a study of T cell responses to AZD1222 COVID-19 vaccine. Libraries were prepared by immunoSEQ multiplex PCR; TCRdb keeps only in-frame clonotypes and omits some of them. The repertoire holds fewer than 120,000 clones, with 70% to 90% as singletons. The source was peripheral blood, collected on day 0 of AZD1222 vaccination. The source is an adult in good health. The CDR3 runs from the conserved cysteine through the conserved F or W. A D gene is named only where the DNA matches it firmly. Part of the rows lack a size; the others show once, few, many or a class for expanded clones.

- | TRBJ2-1 | TRBV5-8 | few | TGTGCCAGCAGCTTGCGCGTTGAGCAGTTCTTC | CASSLRVEQFF
TRBD2 | TRBJ2-7 | TRBV5-1 | - | TGCGCCAGCAGCTTACCCCTTACTAGCGGGAGGAACGAGCAGTACTTC | CASSLPLTSGRNEQYF
- | TRBJ1-1 | TRBV15 | - | TGTGCCACCAGCAGAGTGGCGTCAGGGAACACTGAAGCTTTCTTT | CATSRVASGNTEAFF
- | TRBJ2-2 | TRBV30 | - | TGTGCCTGGAGTGTACGTAGGAGGAACACCGGGGAGCTGTTTTTT | CAWSVRRRNTGELFF
- | TRBJ2-7 | TRBV7-2 | - | TGTGCCAGCAGCTTAAACGGGGCCTACGAGCAGTACTTC | CASSLNGAYEQYF
- | TRBJ2-7 | TRBV29-1 | - | TGCAGCGCATTAACCGCGGACAGCCTGGAGCAGTACTTC | CSALTADSLEQYF
TRBD1 | TRBJ2-7 | TRBV7-9 | - | TGTGCCAGCAGCTTAGCCGGGTGGACAGGGCTTAAGCGAAAATACGAGCAGTACTTC | CASSLAGWTGLKRKYEQYF
- | TRBJ1-5 | TRBV28 | - | TGTGCCAGCAGTTTATACTGGGGAGGAAATCAGCCCCAGCATTTT | CASSLYWGGNQPQHF
- | TRBJ1-6 | TRBV7-2 | - | TGTGCCAGCAGCTCCTTAGTGAGGGTGGGGAATTCACCCCTCCACTTT | CASSSLVRVGNSPLHF
- | TRBJ1-2 | TRBV4-3 | - | TGCGCCAGCAGCCAAGATTTACGAGGGGATGGGTACTATGGCTACACCTTC | CASSQDLRGDGYYGYTF
TRBD1 | TRBJ1-1 | TRBV10-3 | - | TGTGCCATCTCCACCAGGGGGGGCACTGAAGCTTTCTTT | CAISTRGGTEAFF
TRBD1 | TRBJ2-3 | TRBV7-2 | - | TGTGCCAGCAGCAGACGACAGGGTAGGGGGTTCACAGATACGCAGTATTTT | CASSRRQGRGFTDTQYF
- | TRBJ1-3 | TRBV3-1/TRBV3-2 | once | TGTGCCAGCAGCCCCTTGGTCGCCTCTGGAAACACCATATATTTT | CASSPLVASGNTIYF
- | TRBJ2-1 | TRBV5-1 | - | TGCGCCAGCAGCTCCGGTGGGAATGAGCAGTTCTTC | CASSSGGNEQFF
TRBD2 | TRBJ2-7 | TRBV7-6 | - | TGTGCCAGCAGCCCCGCTTCCCTAGCGGGAGGATCCTACGAGCAGTACTTC | CASSPASLAGGSYEQYF
- | TRBJ2-5 | TRBV11-1 | - | TGTGCCAGCAGCTTGGACCGGGGCTTCCAAGAGACCCAGTACTTC | CASSLDRGFQETQYF
- | TRBJ2-7 | TRBV3-1/TRBV3-2 | - | TGTGCCAGCAGCCAAGATCTTACTAGCTTATCCTACGAGCAGTACTTC | CASSQDLTSLSYEQYF
- | TRBJ1-2 | TRBV28 | - | TGTGCCAGCAGTTTATCCAGGCCGGCCGGTGGCTACACCTTC | CASSLSRPAGGYTF
TRBD1 | TRBJ2-1 | TRBV7-2 | once | TGTGCCAGCAGCACCGGCCCGGACAGGGCAAGGGGTGAGCAGTTCTTC | CASSTGPDRARGEQFF
- | TRBJ2-7 | TRBV19 | - | TGTGCCAGTAGAAACAGGGCGGCTCCCTACGAGCAGTACTTC | CASRNRAAPYEQYF
- | TRBJ1-5 | TRBV19 | - | TGTGCCAGTAGTATAGGGGGGGGAGCTTATCAGCCCCAGCATTTT | CASSIGGGAYQPQHF
- | TRBJ1-2 | TRBV2 | - | TGTGCCAGCAGTTCGGACCTAAAGGATGGCTACACCTTC | CASSSDLKDGYTF
- | TRBJ1-5 | TRBV27 | - | TGTGCCAGCAGTTTATTGGGGGGGGTAGATCAGCCCCAGCATTTT | CASSLLGGVDQPQHF
- | TRBJ2-7 | TRBV28 | - | TGTGCCAGCACCTCGAGGTCCTACGAGCAGTACTTC | CASTSRSYEQYF
- | TRBJ1-1 | TRBV11-2 | - | TGTGCCAGCAGCTTAACCGACAGCCTGGCTGGCACTGAAGCTTTCTTT | CASSLTDSLAGTEAFF
TRBD1 | TRBJ1-6 | TRBV19 | - | TGTGCCAGTAGGACAGGGGGAAATTATAATTCACCCCTCCACTTT | CASRTGGNYNSPLHF
- | TRBJ1-4 | TRBV28 | - | TGTGCCAGCAGGGATAATGAAAAACTGTTTTTT | CASRDNEKLFF
TRBD1 | TRBJ2-7 | TRBV29-1 | - | TGCAGCGTTGAAGGGACAGGGATGTACGAGCAGTACTTC | CSVEGTGMYEQYF
- | TRBJ1-1 | TRBV10-3 | - | TGTGCCATCAGTGAGGGGGGGAACACTGAAGCTTTCTTT | CAISEGGNTEAFF
- | TRBJ1-3 | TRBV7-2 | - | TGTGCCAGCAGCCTCCGGTGGAACACCATATATTTT | CASSLRWNTIYF
TRBD1 | TRBJ1-4 | TRBV4-3 | - | TGCGCCAGCAGCAGACAGGGTACAACTAATGAAAAACTGTTTTTT | CASSRQGTTNEKLFF
TRBD1 | TRBJ2-6 | TRBV2 | - | TGTGCCAGCACCCGGGACAGGGGATATGGGGCCAACGTCCTGACTTTC | CASTRDRGYGANVLTF
- | TRBJ1-5 | TRBV5-1 | - | TGCGCCAGCAGCTTGAACGGCTACCCCAATCAGCCCCAGCATTTT | CASSLNGYPNQPQHF
- | TRBJ2-2 | TRBV7-3 | - | TGTGCCAGCAGCTTAGGGCAGTCGAACACCGGGGAGCTGTTTTTT | CASSLGQSNTGELFF
TRBD2 | TRBJ2-7 | TRBV28 | - | TGTGCCAGCAGATCCGGGGGGGCTAAGGGTGAGCAGTACTTC | CASRSGGAKGEQYF
TRBD2 | TRBJ2-3 | TRBV6-4 | - | TGTGCCAGCAGTGACGATGCGGGAGACACAGATACGCAGTATTTT | CASSDDAGDTDTQYF
- | TRBJ2-7 | TRBV5-1 | - | TGCGCCAGTCAGGGGGGAGTTGGTTACGAGCAGTACTTC | CASQGGVGYEQYF
TRBD1 | TRBJ2-7 | TRBV6-5 | - | TGTGCCAGCAGTTACCCCGGGACAGGGGGCTCCGAGCAGTACTTC | CASSYPGTGGSEQYF
- | TRBJ1-5 | TRBV19 | - | TGTGCCAGCACCGGGCCCAATCAGCCCCAGCATTTT | CASTGPNQPQHF
- | TRBJ1-1 | TRBV15 | - | TGTGCCACCAGCGTAGTCCGACAGAACACTGAAGCTTTCTTT | CATSVVRQNTEAFF
- | TRBJ2-3 | TRBV13 | - | TGTGCCAGCAGCTTAGGGGTAGGCTTGCGCGAATTT | CASSLGVGLREF
- | TRBJ1-2 | TRBV12-3/TRBV12-4 | - | TGTGCCAGCAGTTATAGCTATGGCTACACCTTC | CASSYSYGYTF
- | TRBJ2-7 | TRBV29-1 | - | TGCAGCGTTGGGGGGACAACCTCCTACGAGCAGTACTTC | CSVGGTTSYEQYF
- | TRBJ1-2 | TRBV7-2 | once | TGTGCCAGCAGCTTTGACAGTAACTATGGCTACACCTTC | CASSFDSNYGYTF
TRBD1 | TRBJ1-2 | TRBV19 | once | TGTGCCAGTAGTCCAGGACAGGGGACTACTGACTATGGCTACACCTTC | CASSPGQGTTDYGYTF
TRBD1 | TRBJ1-4 | TRBV2 | - | TGTGCCAGCAAACCCCAGAGCCTGGGACAGACTAATGAAAAACTGTTTTTT | CASKPQSLGQTNEKLFF
TRBD2 | TRBJ2-1 | TRBV6-5 | - | TGTGCCAGCAGCTACCTCAGCGGGGGAAATGAGCAGTTCTTC | CASSYLSGGNEQFF
- | TRBJ1-1 | TRBV30 | - | TGTGCCTGGAGTGTACGAGGGGGGTACACTGAAGCTTTCTTT | CAWSVRGGYTEAFF
- | TRBJ1-5 | TRBV6-5 | - | TGTGCCAGCCGATATGATAGCAATCAGCCCCAGCATTTT | CASRYDSNQPQHF
TRBD2 | TRBJ2-1 | TRBV27 | - | TGTGCCAGCAGTTTATTGCGGGGGGACCAGGTTGAGCAGTTCTTC | CASSLLRGDQVEQFF
- | TRBJ1-2 | TRBV28 | - | TGTGCCAGCAGTTCCCAAGACGGGGCCTATGGCTACACCTTC | CASSSQDGAYGYTF
TRBD2 | TRBJ2-1 | TRBV7-7 | - | TGTGCTAGCAGCCTCAAACTAGCGGGGCCTTACAATGAGCAGTTCTTC | CASSLKLAGPYNEQFF
- | TRBJ2-3 | TRBV9 | once | TGTGCCAGCAGCGCTGGCGGGGGCCCAGATACGCAGTATTTT | CASSAGGGPDTQYF
- | TRBJ2-1 | TRBV20-1 | - | TGCAGTGCCAGTGGGACAACGGGCTACAATGAGCAGTTCTTC | CSASGTTGYNEQFF
TRBD1 | TRBJ2-7 | TRBV27 | - | TGTGCCAGCAGTTTCGTGACAGGGGCGTACGAGCAGTACTTC | CASSFVTGAYEQYF
- | TRBJ2-7 | TRBV5-6 | - | TGTGCCAGCAGCTTCCGGAGTCTAGTGTACGAGCAGTACTTC | CASSFRSLVYEQYF
- | TRBJ2-5 | TRBV15 | - | TGTGCCACCAGCAGAGATGGTGCTAGGGAAGAGACCCAGTACTTC | CATSRDGAREETQYF
- | TRBJ1-5 | TRBV7-9 | - | TGTGCCAGCAGCTTGTCAGCGTATCAGCCCCAGCATTTT | CASSLSAYQPQHF